This TCR beta chain was found in a study of early T cells in non-severe SARS-CoV-2 infection. At least ten counts were recorded for this clonotype. CDR1 is MGHDK and CDR2 is SYGVNS in the germline V gene. This CDR3 spans 15 amino acids. The V and J ends lost 9 bases and 5 bases, in that order; junction bases with no gene match: 14. TCRdb itself ran the 5' RACE reads through MiXCR, one entry per CDR3 protein. Of tens of thousands of distinct CDR3 sequences listed, roughly 4.4% are singletons. The sequence derives from an adult who was a healthcare worker with PCR-confirmed SARS-CoV-2 infection or an uninfected control (not recorded which). The genes are TRBV25-1 and TRBJ2-3; 7 positions match TRBD2. The sample comprised whole blood. The DNA for the CDR3 is TGTGCCAGAACGACTAGCTCTCCAAGGGGAGATACGCAGTATTTT. Translation gives CARTTSSPRGDTQYF.